A single sample gave rise to the 21 T cell receptor beta chains below, sequenced in a study of regulatory T cells in long-lasting Graves disease. Time point specified: persistent/refractory GD, antithyroid drugs over 5 years with positive TRAb. Preparation of the TCR library used RNA extracted from PBMCs. Both iRepertoire HTBI primers and Arm-PCR of CDR3 regions were used to build the TCR beta libraries. TCRdb recomputed calls from the multiplex PCR reads with MiXCR, one row per CDR3 protein. The table has 650,000 to 850,000 distinct CDR3 sequences, about 30% seen once. The source material was peripheral blood mononuclear cells (PBMCs), sampled when the disease was refractory, from a patient treated with antithyroid drugs. All receptors come from a female donor with Graves disease.

This sequence joins TRBV15 and TRBJ2-7; D is possibly TRBD2 (7 bases). Germline V gene lookup returns CDR1 LNHNV and CDR2 YYDKDF (reference sequence). The CDR3 totals 18 residues. The V and J ends lost 0 bases and 1 base respectively, with 19 bases between them. The CDR3: CATSRDGQRRLASYEQYF. CDR3 nucleotides: TGTGCCACCAGCAGAGACGGACAGAGGAGACTAGCTTCCTACGAGCAGTACTTC.

This clonotype was detected a few times. This chain joins TRBV20-1 and TRBJ2-5; 11 nucleotides align to TRBD1. In germline, CDR1 is DFQATT, CDR2 SNEGSKA (reference sequence). The CDR3 runs 13 residues. V lost 5 bases, J lost 5 bases, and 4 bases stayed unmatched. DNA for the CDR3: TGCAGTGCTCAGGACAGGGGGCGGGAGACCCAGTACTTC. It translates to CSAQDRGRETQYF.

This chain links TRBV7-2 with TRBJ1-5; 8 bases align to TRBD1. V lost 5 bases, J lost 5 bases, and 8 bases stayed unmatched. The CDR3 is 15 residues long. The germline V gene has CDR1 SGHTA and CDR2 FQGNSA. The CDR3 spells CASSATGDPYQPQHF. The CDR3 DNA reads as TGTGCCAGCAGCGCGACAGGGGACCCCTATCAGCCCCAGCATTTT.

This clonotype was counted a single time. V gene TRBV20-1 combines with J gene TRBJ2-4; 9 nucleotides align to TRBD2. CDR3 length equals 15 residues. In germline, CDR1 is DFQATT, CDR2 SNEGSKA (reference sequence). V trimming: 3 bases; J trimming: 7 bases; junction bases outside the gene matches: 10. The CDR3 region has the DNA TGCAGTGCTAGGGGGGGTAGCGGGGGTGTCAACATTCAGTACTTC. Residues: CSARGGSGGVNIQYF.

This clonotype was counted between two and nine times. The chain couples TRBV6-2 or TRBV6-3 to TRBJ2-5; D is ambiguous. The CDR3 totals 13 residues. Germline CDR1 and CDR2: MNHEY and SVGEGT. Deletions cut 5 bases from V and 5 bases from J, with 12 bases between. The DNA of the CDR3 is TGTGCCAGCAGTCCGTACTTAACGGAGACCCAGTACTTC. It codes for CASSPYLTETQYF.

This clonotype was picked up a small number of times. J is TRBJ1-4 and V is TRBV5-1, with no clear D. The CDR3 runs to 16 residues. Germline V gene lookup returns CDR1 SGHRS and CDR2 YFSETQ. V lost 4 bases to trimming and J lost 7 bases, with 20 bases between them. The chain's CDR3 is CASSATGGVGGEKLFF. The CDR3 nucleotides are TGCGCCAGCAGCGCCACCGGCGGGGTCGGAGGTGAAAAACTGTTTTTT.

DNA of the CDR3: TGTGCCAGCGTTGAAGGTGAAGCTTTCTTT. Amino acid sequence: CASVEGEAFF. The chain combines TRBV28 with TRBJ1-1; D unclear. This CDR3 spans 10 amino acids. Germline V gives CDR1 MDHEN, CDR2 SYDVKM. With 8 bases removed from V and 7 bases from J, the gap between germline ends came to 8 bases.

This clonotype was observed a handful of times. V usage is TRBV15 and J usage is TRBJ2-7; possible D gene TRBD2, 6 bases. The CDR3 has 17 amino acids. Germline CDR1 and CDR2: LNHNV and YYDKDF (reference sequence). Trimming removed 7 bases from V and 5 bases from J, with 27 bases in between. The CDR3 DNA reads TGTGCCACCATCTCCCCGCCGTGGATTAGCGGATTCGACGAGCAGTACTTC. Protein: CATISPPWISGFDEQYF.

V usage is TRBV6-1 and J usage is TRBJ1-6; TRBD1 aligns across 9 bases. The CDR3 extends over 16 amino acids. The V segment lost 6 bases and the J segment 7 bases; nucleotides outside the gene matches: 10. Germline V gene data show CDR1 as MNHNS and CDR2 as SASEGT. Here the CDR3 DNA reads TGTGCCAGCAGCCCTGGGGACAGGGTGTACAATTCACCCCTCCACTTT. It is translated as CASSPGDRVYNSPLHF.

This clonotype was seen many times. The V and J genes are TRBV29-1 and TRBJ1-1; a weak D match, TRBD1 (6 bases). V was clipped by 7 bases and J by 1 base, with 7 bases between them. The CDR3 runs to 11 residues. From germline, CDR1 is SQVTM and CDR2 ANQGSEA. CDR3 in amino acids: CSGGQNTEAFF. CDR3 coding DNA: TGCAGCGGGGGGCAGAACACTGAAGCTTTCTTT.

With respect to this clonotype: This could be a read error, since a much larger clone is one nucleotide away. This chain links TRBV2 with TRBJ1-2; 10 nucleotides line up with TRBD1. CDR3 length: 13 amino acids. Per the germline V gene, CDR1 is SNHLY and CDR2 is FYNNEI. The CDR3 nucleotides read TGTACCAGCAGTGAAGGGGACAGGGGTGGCTACACCTTC. Residues: CTSSEGDRGGYTF.

The table lists this clonotype with a few counts. Here the CDR3 reads CASSPQRAGGDTEAFF. CDR3 DNA sequence: TGTGCCAGCAGTCCCCAGCGTGCAGGGGGTGACACTGAAGCTTTCTTT. The chain is built from TRBV6-1 and TRBJ1-1; TRBD1 matches 7 bases. J lost 3 bases, V lost 5 bases, and 12 bases had no gene match. CDR3 length: 16 amino acids. Germline V gives CDR1 MNHNS, CDR2 SASEGT.

V and J are TRBV7-9 and TRBJ2-4; D ambiguous. The V end was cut by 5 bases, the J end by 0 bases, with 11 bases between. The CDR3 totals 15 residues. Germline assignment: CDR1 SEHNR and CDR2 FQNEAQ (reference sequence). CDR3 sequence reads: CASSPGLGAKNIQYF. CDR3 sequence (DNA): TGTGCCAGCAGCCCTGGGCTGGGAGCCAAAAACATTCAGTACTTC.

This clonotype was seen at least ten times. The chain uses TRBV2 and TRBJ2-7, with D tentatively TRBD2 (7 bases). CDR1 is SNHLY, CDR2 FYNNEI, per germline. V dropped 2 bases and J dropped 0 bases, with 11 bases sitting between them. This CDR3 is 15 amino acids long. The CDR3 bases are TGTGCCAGCAGTGAATTGCGGGGGCCCTCCTACGAGCAGTACTTC. It yields the protein CASSELRGPSYEQYF.

This clonotype occurred many times. This chain joins TRBV12-3 or TRBV12-4 and TRBJ1-2; tentative D call: TRBD1 (5 bases). The CDR3 loop spans 13 amino acids. Trimming removed 2 bases at V and 7 bases at J, with 11 bases between. CDR3 amino acids: CASSLRQGSGYTF. DNA of the CDR3: TGTGCCAGCAGTTTACGGCAGGGTAGTGGCTACACCTTC.

The chain uses TRBV7-3 and TRBJ2-6; D gene unclear. Germline CDR1 reads SGHTA; CDR2 reads FQGTGA. The V end lost 4 bases, the J end lost 4 bases, and 17 bases lay between the germline ends. This CDR3 spans 17 amino acids. The CDR3 reads CASSSPTPEGGANVLTF. DNA for the CDR3: TGTGCCAGCAGCTCACCCACCCCGGAAGGAGGGGCCAACGTCCTGACTTTC.

This clonotype has at least ten counts. This chain uses TRBV12-3 or TRBV12-4 with TRBJ1-6, with 9 bases identical to TRBD1. The V and J ends lost 1 base and 9 bases, in that order; junction bases with no gene match: 4. There are 15 residues in the CDR3. CDR3 sequence reads: CASSLDRGRFSPLHF. DNA for the CDR3: TGTGCCAGCAGTTTAGACAGGGGGCGTTTTTCACCCCTCCACTTT.

A word on this clonotype: A read error may produce the germline difference seen at one junction end. This sequence joins TRBV6-5 and TRBJ1-1; 10 nucleotides align to TRBD1. This CDR3 region has 16 residues. The germline CDR1 and CDR2 sequences are MNHEY and SVGAGI. The CDR3 protein is CASRYSTRADRGKAFF. CDR3 DNA sequence: TGTGCCAGCCGTTACTCGACCCGCGCGGACAGGGGGAAAGCTTTCTTT.

This sequence joins TRBV20-1 and TRBJ2-2; D is possibly TRBD2 (6 bases). CDR1 and CDR2 from the germline V gene are DFQATT and SNEGSKA (reference sequence). The CDR3 contains 17 residues. Trimming stripped 6 bases from V and 2 bases from J, with 22 bases between. The DNA for the CDR3 is TGCAGTGCCGATCGCATTCGGGGGACCATTAACACCGGGGAGCTGTTTTTT. Encoded protein: CSADRIRGTINTGELFF.

The chain is built from TRBV5-1 and TRBJ2-5; 9 nucleotides align to TRBD1. Germline V gene lookup returns CDR1 SGHRS and CDR2 YFSETQ. The trim removed 5 bases at V and 5 bases at J, leaving 7 bases unmatched. The CDR3 contains 14 residues. CDR3 sequence (DNA): TGCGCCAGCAGGAATACAGGGGGCGAGGAGACCCAGTACTTC. Protein sequence: CASRNTGGEETQYF.

This sequence joins TRBV7-6 and TRBJ1-6; perhaps TRBD1 as D (5 bases). The germline V gene has CDR1 SGHVS and CDR2 FNYEAQ. CDR3 length: 13 amino acids. V gave up 8 bases and J gave up 7 bases, with 12 bases separating them. The CDR3 DNA reads TGTGCCAGCTCCGGGGGAATGAATTCACCCCTCCACTTT. Translated: CASSGGMNSPLHF. The variable domain in full, completed from reference TRBV7-6 and TRBJ1-6, reads GAGVSQSPRYKVTKRGQDVALRCDPISGHVSLYWYRQALGQGPEFLTYFNYEAQQDKSGLPNDRFSAERPEGSISTLTIQRTEQRDSAMYRCASSGGMNSPLHFGNGTRLTVT.